This TCR beta chain was profiled in a study of blood T cells in healthy people across ages. Study overall: Capture via template switching afforded approximately one barcoded beta molecule per two T cells.

The authors ran a second PCR of roughly 6 to 12 cycles using a sample-barcoded 5' primer and a J-beta primer mix. Each of the cDNA molecules was tagged by a template-switch adaptor with 12 random nucleotides. TCRdb reprocessed the 5' RACE reads with MiXCR, giving one entry per CDR3 protein. There are about 780,000 distinct CDR3 sequences in the sample; roughly 46% occur only once, and approximately 18% lies in the top ten. For this clonotype: Its matching antigen is unknown.

CDR1 LGHNA and CDR2 YNFKEQ come from the germline V gene. The CDR3 extends over 16 amino acids. Trimming shortened V by 0 bases and J by 5 bases, and 14 bases separated the two germline ends. Study-wide results and limits: There was no known CMV status for donors, so expanded clonotype changes were possibly confounded. Older age coincided with a roughly linear decline in TCR beta diversity per million T cells.

Sequences were obtained from blood. The V gene is TRBV4-2, the J gene TRBJ2-1, with TRBD2 as a possible D gene (5 bases). The receptor was isolated from a man older than 75 in good health. The CDR3 DNA reads TGTGCCAGCAGCCAAGAGATAATAGCGAGCAACAATGAGCAGTTCTTC. Translation gives CASSQEIIASNNEQFF.